What follows describes a single T cell receptor beta chain. This sample was taken from a study of shared clonotypes between healthy human individuals. The CDR3 length is 17 residues. Trimming at V came to 6 bases and at J to 1 base, leaving 12 bases not matched to a gene. CDR1 is MGHRA and CDR2 is YSYEKL in the germline V gene. Libraries were prepared by immunoSEQ multiplex PCR; TCRdb keeps only in-frame clonotypes and omits some of them. The table lists about 2.5 million clones, around 92% of them singletons. This clonotype originated in a man younger than 35 in good health. Some clones in this sample may be carry-over from other donors' samples. The chain employs TRBV4-1 and TRBJ1-5, with TRBD1 identical over 7 bases. The material sequenced was naive CD4+ T cells from PBMCs. Documented subset: CD45RA+ positively selected. As DNA, the CDR3 is TGCGCCAGCAGACCTAATTCACAGGGGAGAAGCAATCAGCCCCAGCATTTT. This sequence encodes CASRPNSQGRSNQPQHF.